Listed below are T cell receptor beta chains from one sample, sequenced in a study of OX40 agonist ivuxolimab in advanced cancers. TCRdb's copy holds only in-frame clones and misses some; the assay was immunoSEQ multiplex PCR. The profile shows fewer than 100,000 clones, 85% to 90% of them singletons. The material sequenced was CD4+ or CD8+ T cells sorted from blood, taken in a trial of the OX40 agonist ivuxolimab. The origin of the receptors is an adult with an advanced solid tumor such as melanoma, head and neck, liver or kidney cancer. Both conserved end residues are part of each CDR3. The D gene is left open where the match is weak. Some rows have no size entry. The others give once, few or many, or a class for an expanded clone.

d_gene,v_gene,j_gene,abundance,CDR3aa,CDR3nt
TRBD2,TRBV6-6,TRBJ2-7,-,CASRYAGGAYEQYF,TGTGCCAGCAGGTATGCGGGAGGCGCCTACGAGCAGTACTTC
TRBD1,TRBV9,TRBJ2-3,-,CASSVLGEGARDTQYF,TGTGCCAGCAGCGTGCTAGGTGAGGGGGCAAGAGATACGCAGTATTTT
-,TRBV27,TRBJ2-7,few,CASSPTGGYEQYF,TGTGCCAGCAGCCCGACAGGTGGCTACGAGCAGTACTTC
-,TRBV30,TRBJ2-1,-,CAWSDLSSYNEQFF,TGTGCCTGGAGTGACTTAAGCTCCTACAATGAGCAGTTCTTC
-,TRBV11-1,TRBJ1-5,few,CASSLDEQAAQHF,TGTGCCAGCAGCTTGGATGAGCAGGCAGCCCAGCATTTT
TRBD2,TRBV9,TRBJ2-3,once,CASSAGGGTDTQYF,TGTGCCAGCAGCGCCGGGGGGGGCACAGATACGCAGTATTTT
TRBD2,TRBV10-3,TRBJ2-7,-,CAIRGGLAGASSYEQYF,TGTGCCATCAGAGGAGGACTAGCGGGGGCTAGCTCCTACGAGCAGTACTTC
-,TRBV9,TRBJ2-5,-,CASSVSFGGWSPQETQYF,TGTGCCAGCAGCGTTTCATTTGGGGGGTGGAGTCCACAAGAGACCCAGTACTTC
TRBD2,TRBV28,TRBJ2-5,-,CASTLGGEETQYF,TGTGCCAGCACCCTCGGGGGGGAAGAGACCCAGTACTTC
-,TRBV5-1,TRBJ2-3,-,CASSLVPDTQYF,TGCGCCAGCAGCTTGGTCCCAGATACGCAGTATTTT
-,TRBV9,TRBJ2-7,-,CASSLEAARSYEQYF,TGTGCCAGCAGCCTAGAGGCGGCGCGCTCCTACGAGCAGTACTTC
-,TRBV9,TRBJ2-1,-,CASSVGLTSYNEQFF,TGTGCCAGCAGCGTGGGCTTGACCTCCTACAATGAGCAGTTCTTC
TRBD2,TRBV10-3,TRBJ2-5,-,CAISGNPNRARGEETQYF,TGTGCCATCAGTGGGAACCCGAACAGGGCGCGGGGGGAAGAGACCCAGTACTTC
TRBD2,TRBV9,TRBJ2-3,-,CASSPSGREGETQYF,TGTGCCAGCAGCCCCTCGGGGCGGGAGGGAGAGACGCAGTATTTT
-,TRBV5-1,TRBJ2-1,-,CASSRTPQVNEQFF,TGCGCCAGCAGCCGCACCCCTCAGGTAAATGAGCAGTTCTTC
TRBD1,TRBV7-9,TRBJ2-2,-,CASSLAGTGNTGELFF,TGTGCCAGCAGCTTAGCGGGGACAGGGAACACCGGGGAGCTGTTTTTT
-,TRBV6-1,TRBJ1-1,-,CASSAIGNTEAFF,TGTGCCAGCAGTGCTATTGGAAACACTGAAGCTTTCTTT
-,TRBV9,TRBJ2-7,few,CASEPRSSYEQYF,TGTGCCAGCGAGCCAAGGAGCTCCTACGAGCAGTACTTC
TRBD2,TRBV27,TRBJ2-2,-,CASSLIAGGPIGELFF,TGTGCCAGCAGTTTGATAGCGGGAGGGCCGATCGGGGAGCTGTTTTTT
TRBD2,TRBV7-9,TRBJ2-1,-,CASSLLAGGPHNEQFF,TGTGCCAGCAGCTTATTAGCGGGAGGGCCCCACAATGAGCAGTTCTTC
-,TRBV10-2,TRBJ1-1,-,CASSESIGGWHTEAFF,TGCGCCAGCAGTGAGTCGATTGGAGGCTGGCACACTGAAGCTTTCTTT
-,TRBV25-1,TRBJ2-3,-,CASSGRGGGAADTQYF,TGTGCCAGCAGTGGCCGCGGGGGCGGTGCGGCAGATACGCAGTATTTT
-,TRBV11-3,TRBJ2-6,-,CASSLTSGANVLTF,TGTGCCAGCAGCCTTACGTCTGGGGCCAACGTCCTGACTTTC
-,TRBV5-6,TRBJ1-3,-,CASSLEGVSGNTIYF,TGTGCCAGCAGCTTGGAGGGGGTCTCTGGAAACACCATATATTTT
-,TRBV19,TRBJ2-7,-,CASSMGDSYEQYF,TGTGCCAGTAGTATGGGTGACAGCTACGAGCAGTACTTC
TRBD1,TRBV27,TRBJ2-7,-,CASSRQGFEQYF,TGTGCCAGCAGTCGACAGGGTTTCGAGCAGTACTTC
-,TRBV6-6,TRBJ2-2,-,CASSYGAMNTGELFF,TGTGCCAGCAGTTACGGGGCGATGAACACCGGGGAGCTGTTTTTT
TRBD2,TRBV6-5,TRBJ2-1,-,CASSYLASGSNEQFF,TGTGCCAGCAGTTATTTGGCTAGCGGGAGCAATGAGCAGTTCTTC
TRBD2,TRBV7-9,TRBJ2-5,-,CASRDSGGRAGETQYF,TGTGCCAGCAGAGACTCAGGCGGGAGGGCCGGAGAGACCCAGTACTTC
TRBD2,TRBV5-4,TRBJ2-5,-,CASSLAYAGAGETQYF,TGTGCCAGCAGCTTGGCCTATGCGGGAGCTGGGGAGACCCAGTACTTC
TRBD2,TRBV11-2,TRBJ2-7,-,CASSRLAGGLPYEQYF,TGTGCCAGCAGCCGACTAGCGGGAGGGTTACCCTACGAGCAGTACTTC
-,TRBV7-7,TRBJ2-3,-,CASSTGVRADTQYF,TGTGCTAGCAGCACCGGGGTCAGGGCAGATACGCAGTATTTT
TRBD2,TRBV15,TRBJ2-1,-,CATGLAGGNEQFF,TGTGCCACCGGGCTAGCGGGAGGGAATGAGCAGTTCTTC
-,TRBV9,TRBJ2-1,-,CASSVLNNEQFF,TGTGCCAGCAGCGTATTGAACAATGAGCAGTTCTTC
-,TRBV28,TRBJ2-7,-,CASSLPRRDTFSYEQYF,TGTGCCAGCAGTTTGCCGCGCCGGGACACCTTCTCCTACGAGCAGTACTTC